The 10 T cell receptor beta chains given below trace back to one sample, sequenced in a study of OX40 agonist ivuxolimab in advanced cancers. The library came from the immunoSEQ multiplex PCR assay. TCRdb took over this immuneACCESS table, retaining in-frame rearrangements with V and J assigned. Such tables are incomplete; in checked studies, under half of the missing clones stem from an unresolved V gene, and the remainder is unexplained. The sample includes approximately 12,000 clones, with approximately 84% observed a single time. The top ten hold about 25% of the sample. This sample comprised CD4+ or CD8+ T cells sorted from blood, obtained in a trial of the OX40 agonist ivuxolimab. The source is an adult with an advanced solid tumor such as melanoma, head and neck, liver or kidney cancer.

V usage is TRBV27 and J usage is TRBJ2-2, with a possible D match to TRBD1 (5 bases). V shed 3 bases and J shed 6 bases, with 11 bases lying between them. The CDR3 has 14 residues. Germline V gives CDR1 MNHEY, CDR2 SMNVEV (reference sequence). The CDR3 sequence is CASSFRQGAGELFF. Written as DNA, the CDR3 is TGTGCCAGCAGTTTTAGGCAGGGTGCCGGGGAGCTGTTTTTT.

J is TRBJ1-1 and V is TRBV6-1; no clear D gene. From germline, CDR1 is MNHNS and CDR2 SASEGT. V gave up 5 bases and J gave up 3 bases, with 10 bases separating them. CDR3 size: 13 residues. The CDR3 here is CASSRSADTEAFF. CDR3 in DNA: TGTGCCAGCAGTCGATCAGCGGACACTGAAGCTTTCTTT.

This clone has a handful of counts. This chain links TRBV11-2 with TRBJ2-1; 8 bases are shared with TRBD2. V was clipped by 1 base and J by 5 bases; unmatched bases: 4. The CDR3 contains 15 residues. Germline values: CDR1 SGHAT, CDR2 FQNNGV. Here the CDR3 DNA reads TGTGCCAGCAGCTTAGGCGGGGGGAGGAACAATGAGCAGTTCTTC. Translated, it gives CASSLGGGRNNEQFF.

The rearrangement uses TRBV10-1 and TRBJ2-2; D remains ambiguous. Between the trimmed V and J ends, which lost 5 bases and 0 bases, there was a span of 7 bases. Germline CDR1 WNHNN, CDR2 SYGVQD (reference sequence). The CDR3 has 14 residues. CDR3 sequence (DNA): TGCGCCAGCAGTAGTGTTTCGAACACCGGGGAGCTGTTTTTT. Its translation: CASSSVSNTGELFF.

The chain uses TRBV11-2 and TRBJ2-1; possibly TRBD1 or TRBD2 for D (5 bases each). With 7 bases removed from V and 4 bases from J, the gap between germline ends came to 14 bases. CDR3 length: 14 residues. Germline-derived CDR1 and CDR2 are SGHAT and FQNNGV. CDR3 region: CASTPGGGYNEQFF. Written as DNA, the CDR3 is TGTGCCAGCACCCCGGGTGGGGGATACAATGAGCAGTTCTTC.

This sequence joins TRBV9 and TRBJ1-6, with D possibly being TRBD1 (5 bases). This CDR3 spans 12 amino acids. From germline, CDR1 is SGDLS and CDR2 YYNGEE. Trimming stripped 3 bases from V and 8 bases from J, with 6 bases between. CDR3 DNA sequence: TGTGCCAGCAGCGGGGGGGATTCACCCCTCCACTTT. Translation gives CASSGGDSPLHF.

J is TRBJ2-7 and V is TRBV5-4; D possibly matches TRBD1 or TRBD2 (5 bases each). Looked up from germline, CDR1 is SGHNT and CDR2 is YYREEE (reference sequence). The CDR3 extends over 14 amino acids. V was trimmed by 4 bases and J by 3 bases, leaving 14 bases between them. CDR3 protein: CASSLRGRNYEQYF. In DNA form, the CDR3 reads TGTGCCAGCAGCCTCCGGGGCAGAAACTACGAGCAGTACTTC.

This clone was observed a handful of times. The V call is TRBV6-5, the J call TRBJ1-1; TRBD1 might be the D (5 bases). The CDR3 consists of 14 residues. V lost 6 bases and J lost 1, with 12 bases in between. Germline loops: CDR1 MNHEY, CDR2 SVGAGI. The CDR3 DNA sequence: TGTGCCAGCAGCACAGGACGGGCGAACACTGAAGCTTTCTTT. As protein: CASSTGRANTEAFF.

This clone was observed a single time. The chain recombines TRBV7-8 with TRBJ1-1; D perhaps matches TRBD1 (5 bases). V was cut by 5 bases and J by 2 bases, with 15 bases left in between. CDR3 length equals 15 residues. The germline gives CDR1 SGHVS, CDR2 FQNEAQ. The DNA of the CDR3 is TGTGCCAGCAGCCTACGGGGGGATCTAAACACTGAAGCTTTCTTT. It translates to CASSLRGDLNTEAFF.

Here the CDR3 DNA reads TGTGCCTGGACCCCGAGCGGTATTCCTGGAAACACCATATATTTT. As protein: CAWTPSGIPGNTIYF. V and J are TRBV30 and TRBJ1-3; no firm D call. Germline CDR1 is GTSNPN and CDR2 is SVGIG (reference sequence). The V end was cut by 4 bases, the J end by 2 bases, with 15 bases between. CDR3 size: 15 residues.